This TCR beta chain came from a study of PD-1 blockade in classical Hodgkin lymphoma. Study-wide results and caveats: Reported findings placed baseline TCR diversity lower in newly diagnosed patients (compared with healthy donors). While CD8+ TCR diversity did not rise significantly by C4D1, CD4+ TCR diversity did. Complete responders possessed baseline diversity comparable to newly diagnosed patients.

For this clone: Its specificity is not known.

V shed 1 base and J shed 3 bases, with 14 bases lying between them. The CDR3 runs 15 residues. Germline V CDR1 and CDR2: SGHTS, YDEGEE. Each patient relapsed following autologous stem cell transplantation, and prior brentuximab vedotin exposure differed. Repertoires were generated with immunoSEQ multiplex PCR, while TCRdb's copy carries only in-frame clones and drops some. The data show around 40,000 clones, roughly four fifths seen once. The material sequenced was peripheral blood mononuclear cells (PBMCs), taken at baseline. The TCR originated in a human donor with classical Hodgkin lymphoma. This rearrangement joins TRBV5-8 to TRBJ2-7; D is possibly TRBD2 (5 bases). The CDR3 DNA reads TGTGCCAGCAGCTTGAGTGCGGGCATATTCTACGAGCAGTACTTC. It translates to CASSLSAGIFYEQYF.